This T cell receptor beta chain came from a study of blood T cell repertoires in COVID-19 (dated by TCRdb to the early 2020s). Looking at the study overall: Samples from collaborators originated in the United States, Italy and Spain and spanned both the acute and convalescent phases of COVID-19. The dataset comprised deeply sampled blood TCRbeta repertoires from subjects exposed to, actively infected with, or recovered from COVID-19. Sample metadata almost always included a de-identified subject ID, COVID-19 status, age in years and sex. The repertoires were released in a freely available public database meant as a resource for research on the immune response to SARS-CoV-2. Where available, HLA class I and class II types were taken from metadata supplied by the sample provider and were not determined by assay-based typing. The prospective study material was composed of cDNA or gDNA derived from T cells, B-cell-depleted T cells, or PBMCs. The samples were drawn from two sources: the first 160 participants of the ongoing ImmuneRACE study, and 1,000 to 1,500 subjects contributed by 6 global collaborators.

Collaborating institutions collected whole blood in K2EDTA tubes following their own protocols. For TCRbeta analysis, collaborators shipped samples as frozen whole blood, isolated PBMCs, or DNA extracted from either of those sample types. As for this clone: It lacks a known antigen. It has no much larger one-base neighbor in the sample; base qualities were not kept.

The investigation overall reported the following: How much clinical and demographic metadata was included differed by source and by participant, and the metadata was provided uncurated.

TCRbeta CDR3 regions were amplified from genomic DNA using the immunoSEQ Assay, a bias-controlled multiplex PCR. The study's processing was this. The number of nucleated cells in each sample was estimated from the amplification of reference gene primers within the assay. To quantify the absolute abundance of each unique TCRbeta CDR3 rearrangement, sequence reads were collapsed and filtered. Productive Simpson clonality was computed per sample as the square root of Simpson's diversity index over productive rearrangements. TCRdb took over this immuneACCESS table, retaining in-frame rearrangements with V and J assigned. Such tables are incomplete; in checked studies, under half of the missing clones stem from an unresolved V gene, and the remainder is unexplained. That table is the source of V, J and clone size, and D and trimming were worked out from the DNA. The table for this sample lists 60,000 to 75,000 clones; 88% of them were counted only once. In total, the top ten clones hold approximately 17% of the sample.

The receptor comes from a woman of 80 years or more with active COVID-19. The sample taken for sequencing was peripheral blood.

The DNA reads as follows: TGTGCCAGTACCCCCCTCGGGGCGGGGGAGAACGAGCAGTACTTC. Its translation is CASTPLGAGENEQYF. This chain is built from TRBV19 and TRBJ2-7, and TRBD2 aligns with 7 junction nucleotides. For this chain, trimming is 7 bases at the V end and 5 bases at the J end, and the number of junction bases without a gene match is 14. Spanning cysteine to phenylalanine, the CDR3 consists of 15 amino acids. Only the CDR3 region is kept as DNA, spanning 45 bases read in frame from base 1. The germline V gene encodes CDR1 LNHDA and CDR2 SQIVND (reference sequence).